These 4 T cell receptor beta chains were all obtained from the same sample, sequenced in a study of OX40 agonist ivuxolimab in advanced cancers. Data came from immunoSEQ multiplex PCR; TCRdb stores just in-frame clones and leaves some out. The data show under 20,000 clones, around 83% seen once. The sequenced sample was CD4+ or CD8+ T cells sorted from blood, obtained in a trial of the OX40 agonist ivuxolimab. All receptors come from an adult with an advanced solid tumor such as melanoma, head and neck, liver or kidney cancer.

CDR3 protein: CASRRMDTSYEQYF. In DNA form, the CDR3 reads TGCGCCAGCAGACGAATGGACACCTCCTACGAGCAGTACTTC. V is TRBV5-1 and J is TRBJ2-7; D may be TRBD1 (5 bases). The V and J ends lost 5 bases and 0 bases respectively, with 12 bases between them. Germline CDR1 reads SGHRS; CDR2 reads YFSETQ. This CDR3 has 14 residues.

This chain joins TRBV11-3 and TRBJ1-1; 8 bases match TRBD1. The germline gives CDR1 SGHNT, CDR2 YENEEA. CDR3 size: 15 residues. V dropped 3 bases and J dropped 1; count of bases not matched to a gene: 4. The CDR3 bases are TGTGCCAGCAGCTTGGGACAGGCTACGAACACTGAAGCTTTCTTT. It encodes CASSLGQATNTEAFF.

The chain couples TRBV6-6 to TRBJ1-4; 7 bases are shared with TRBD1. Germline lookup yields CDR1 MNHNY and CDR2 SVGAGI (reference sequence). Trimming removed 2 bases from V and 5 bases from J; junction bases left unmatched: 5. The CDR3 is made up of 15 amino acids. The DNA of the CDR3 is TGTGCCAGCAGTTACCCAGGGACAGAAAATGAAAAACTGTTTTTT. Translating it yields CASSYPGTENEKLFF.

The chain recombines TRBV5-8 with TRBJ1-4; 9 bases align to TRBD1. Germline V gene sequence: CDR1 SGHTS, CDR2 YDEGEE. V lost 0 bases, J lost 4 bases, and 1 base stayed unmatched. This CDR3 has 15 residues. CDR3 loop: CASSLGTGVNEKLFF. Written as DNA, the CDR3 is TGTGCCAGCAGCTTGGGGACAGGGGTTAATGAAAAACTGTTTTTT.